This T cell receptor (beta chain) was sequenced for a study of OX40 agonist ivuxolimab in advanced cancers. Measured with immunoSEQ multiplex PCR; TCRdb has only the in-frame clones, and not every one. Of about 80,000 clones in the sample, around 90% are singletons; the top ten hold approximately 0.3%. The CDR3 consists of 14 residues. Trimming pared 1 base from V and 2 bases from J, leaving 7 bases between. Germline V lookup: CDR1 SEHNR, CDR2 FQNEAQ (reference sequence). The sequence was collected from an adult with an advanced solid tumor such as melanoma, head and neck, liver or kidney cancer. This sequence joins TRBV7-9 and TRBJ2-3; D call uncertain. This specimen was CD4+ or CD8+ T cells sorted from blood, taken in a trial of the OX40 agonist ivuxolimab. Written as DNA, the CDR3 is TGTGCCAGCAGCTTAGTAGGACCCACAGATACGCAGTATTTT. Its translation: CASSLVGPTDTQYF.